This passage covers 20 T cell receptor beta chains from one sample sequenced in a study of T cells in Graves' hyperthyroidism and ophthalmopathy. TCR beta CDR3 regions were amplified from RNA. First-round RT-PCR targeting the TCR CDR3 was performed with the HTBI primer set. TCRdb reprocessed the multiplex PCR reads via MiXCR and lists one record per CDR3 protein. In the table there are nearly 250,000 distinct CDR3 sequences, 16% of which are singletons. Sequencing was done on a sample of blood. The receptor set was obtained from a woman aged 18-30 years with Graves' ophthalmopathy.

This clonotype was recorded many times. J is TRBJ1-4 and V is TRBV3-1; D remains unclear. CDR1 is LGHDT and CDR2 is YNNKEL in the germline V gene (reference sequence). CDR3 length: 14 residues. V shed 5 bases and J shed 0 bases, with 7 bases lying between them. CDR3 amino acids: CASSYSATNEKLFF. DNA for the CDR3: TGTGCCAGCAGCTACAGCGCAACTAATGAAAAACTGTTTTTT.

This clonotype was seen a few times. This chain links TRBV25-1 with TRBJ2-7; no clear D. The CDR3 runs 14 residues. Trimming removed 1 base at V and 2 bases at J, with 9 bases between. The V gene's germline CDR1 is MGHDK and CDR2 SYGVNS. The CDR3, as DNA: TGTGCCAGCAGTGAATCAGGCCTTCCCTACGAGCAGTACTTC. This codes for CASSESGLPYEQYF.

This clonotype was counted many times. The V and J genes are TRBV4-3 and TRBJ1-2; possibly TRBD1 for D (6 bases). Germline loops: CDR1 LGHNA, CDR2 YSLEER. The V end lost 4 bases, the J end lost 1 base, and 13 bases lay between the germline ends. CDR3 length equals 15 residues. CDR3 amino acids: CASSPRTDDNYGYTF. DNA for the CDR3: TGCGCCAGCAGCCCCCGGACAGACGATAACTATGGCTACACCTTC.

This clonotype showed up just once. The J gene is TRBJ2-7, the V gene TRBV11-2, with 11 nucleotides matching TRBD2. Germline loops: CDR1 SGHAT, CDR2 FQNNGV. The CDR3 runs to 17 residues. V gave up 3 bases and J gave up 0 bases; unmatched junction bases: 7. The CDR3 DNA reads TGTGCCAGCAGCTTTATGACTAGCGGGGCGACCTCCTACGAGCAGTACTTC. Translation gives CASSFMTSGATSYEQYF.

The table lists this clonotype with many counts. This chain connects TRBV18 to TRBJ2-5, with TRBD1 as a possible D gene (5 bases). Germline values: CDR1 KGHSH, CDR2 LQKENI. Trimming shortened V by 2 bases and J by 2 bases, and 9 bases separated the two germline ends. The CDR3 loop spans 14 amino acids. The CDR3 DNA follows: TGTGCCAGCTCACCATATGGGGCTCAAGAGACCCAGTACTTC. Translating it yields CASSPYGAQETQYF.

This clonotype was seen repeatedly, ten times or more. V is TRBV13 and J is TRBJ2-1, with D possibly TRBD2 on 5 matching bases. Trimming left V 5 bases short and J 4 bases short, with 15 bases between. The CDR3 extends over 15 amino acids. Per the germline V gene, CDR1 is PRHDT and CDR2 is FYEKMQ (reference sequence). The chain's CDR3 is CASSNLAPMYNEQFF. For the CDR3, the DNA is TGTGCCAGCAGCAATCTAGCACCGATGTACAATGAGCAGTTCTTC.

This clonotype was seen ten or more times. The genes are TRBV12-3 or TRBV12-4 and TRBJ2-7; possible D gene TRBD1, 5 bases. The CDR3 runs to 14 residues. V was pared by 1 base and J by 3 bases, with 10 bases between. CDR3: CASSLVLRDYEQYF. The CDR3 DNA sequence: TGTGCCAGCAGTTTAGTACTCAGGGACTACGAGCAGTACTTC.

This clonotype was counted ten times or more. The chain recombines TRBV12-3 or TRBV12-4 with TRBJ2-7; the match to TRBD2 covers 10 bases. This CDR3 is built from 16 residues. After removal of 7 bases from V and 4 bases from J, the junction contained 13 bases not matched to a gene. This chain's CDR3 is CASTFKSGLAIYEQYF. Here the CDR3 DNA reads TGTGCCAGCACGTTTAAATCGGGACTAGCGATTTACGAGCAGTACTTC.

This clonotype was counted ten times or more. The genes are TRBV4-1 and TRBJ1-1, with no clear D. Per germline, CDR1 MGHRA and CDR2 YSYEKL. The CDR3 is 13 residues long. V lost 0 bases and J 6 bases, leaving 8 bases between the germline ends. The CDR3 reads CASSQDFAAEAFF. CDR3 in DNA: TGCGCCAGCAGCCAAGATTTTGCCGCTGAAGCTTTCTTT.

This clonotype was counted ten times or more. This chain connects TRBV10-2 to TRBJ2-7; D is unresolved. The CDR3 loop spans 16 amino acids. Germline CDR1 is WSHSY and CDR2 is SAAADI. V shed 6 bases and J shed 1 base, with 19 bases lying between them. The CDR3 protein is CASSPLTTLGSYEQYF. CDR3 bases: TGCGCCAGCAGCCCCTTAACAACATTGGGATCCTACGAGCAGTACTTC.

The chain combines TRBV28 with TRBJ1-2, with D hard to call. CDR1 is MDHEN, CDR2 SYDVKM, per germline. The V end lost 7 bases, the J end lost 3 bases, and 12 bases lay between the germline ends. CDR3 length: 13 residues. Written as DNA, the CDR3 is TGTGCCAGCACCCCGGCCGGGGACTATGGCTACACCTTC. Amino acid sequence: CASTPAGDYGYTF.

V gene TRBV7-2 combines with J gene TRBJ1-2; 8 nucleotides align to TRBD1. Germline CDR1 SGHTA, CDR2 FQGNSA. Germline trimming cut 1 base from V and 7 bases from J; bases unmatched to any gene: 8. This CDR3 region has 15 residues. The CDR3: CASSLVPGGLGGYTF. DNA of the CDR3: TGTGCCAGCAGCTTAGTCCCAGGGGGCTTGGGTGGCTACACCTTC.

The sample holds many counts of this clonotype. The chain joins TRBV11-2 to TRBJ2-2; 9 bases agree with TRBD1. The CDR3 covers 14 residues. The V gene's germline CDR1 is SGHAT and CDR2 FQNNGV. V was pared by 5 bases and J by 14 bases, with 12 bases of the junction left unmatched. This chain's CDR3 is CASSAGQGLRGLFF. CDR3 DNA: TGTGCCAGCAGCGCGGGACAGGGCCTCAGGGGACTGTTTTTT.

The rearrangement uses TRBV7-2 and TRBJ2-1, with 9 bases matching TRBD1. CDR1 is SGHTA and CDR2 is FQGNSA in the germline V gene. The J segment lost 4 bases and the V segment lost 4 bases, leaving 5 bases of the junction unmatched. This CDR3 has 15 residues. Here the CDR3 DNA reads TGTGCCAGCAGCTGGGGGACAGGGTCTTACAATGAGCAGTTCTTC. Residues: CASSWGTGSYNEQFF.

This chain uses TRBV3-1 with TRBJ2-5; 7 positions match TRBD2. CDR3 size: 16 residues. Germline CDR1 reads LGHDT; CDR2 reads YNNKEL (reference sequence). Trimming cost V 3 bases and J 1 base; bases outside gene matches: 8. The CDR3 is CASSQNSGQSQETQYF. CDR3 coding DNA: TGTGCCAGCAGCCAGAATAGCGGGCAAAGCCAAGAGACCCAGTACTTC.

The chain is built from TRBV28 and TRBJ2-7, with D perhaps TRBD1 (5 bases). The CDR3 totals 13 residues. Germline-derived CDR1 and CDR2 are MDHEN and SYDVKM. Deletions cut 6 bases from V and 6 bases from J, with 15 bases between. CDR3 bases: TGTGCCAGCAGCCAAGTTGGGGCAGGCGAGCAGTACTTC. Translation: CASSQVGAGEQYF.

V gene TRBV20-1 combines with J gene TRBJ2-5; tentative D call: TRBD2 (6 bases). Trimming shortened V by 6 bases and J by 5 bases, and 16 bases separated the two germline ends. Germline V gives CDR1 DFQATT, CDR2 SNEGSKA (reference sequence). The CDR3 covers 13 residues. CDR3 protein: CSASLGGRETQYF. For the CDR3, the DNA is TGCAGTGCCTCGTTGGGGGGACGGGAGACCCAGTACTTC.

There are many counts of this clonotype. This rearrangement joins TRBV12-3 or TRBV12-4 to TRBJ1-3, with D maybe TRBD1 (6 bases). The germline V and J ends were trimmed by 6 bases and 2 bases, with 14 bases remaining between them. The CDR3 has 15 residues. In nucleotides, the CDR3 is TGTGCCAGCAGAGCAGGGGCAATCACTGGAAACACCATATATTTT. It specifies CASRAGAITGNTIYF.

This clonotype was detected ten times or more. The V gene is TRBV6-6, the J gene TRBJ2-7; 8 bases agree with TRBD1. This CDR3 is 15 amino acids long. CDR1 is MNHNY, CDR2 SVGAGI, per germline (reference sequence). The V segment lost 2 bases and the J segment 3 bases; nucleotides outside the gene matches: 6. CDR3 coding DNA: TGTGCCAGCAGTTACGGCCGGACAGGGTACTACGAGCAGTACTTC. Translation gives CASSYGRTGYYEQYF.

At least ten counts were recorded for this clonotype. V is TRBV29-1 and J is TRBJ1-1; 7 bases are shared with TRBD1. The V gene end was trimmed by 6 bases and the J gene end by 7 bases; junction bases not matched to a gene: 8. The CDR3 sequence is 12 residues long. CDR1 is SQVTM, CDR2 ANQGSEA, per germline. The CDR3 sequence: CSVARQGGEAFF. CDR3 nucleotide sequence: TGCAGCGTCGCCCGACAGGGTGGTGAAGCTTTCTTT.